The sequence of this T cell receptor beta chain was determined in a study of CD8+CD57+ T cells in acquired aplastic anemia. The template used for profiling TCR beta VDJ and CDR3 was genomic DNA. TCRdb itself ran the reads through MiXCR, one entry per CDR3 protein. The data show around 430,000 distinct CDR3 sequences, less than 35% seen once. Germline assignment: CDR1 SNHLY and CDR2 FYNNEI. The CDR3 covers 13 residues. The J segment lost 4 bases and the V segment lost 6 bases, leaving 0 bases of the junction unmatched. Whoever was chosen for sequencing had shown CD8+CD57+ cell expansion by flow cytometry. None of the patients had been given any therapy when their blood was sampled. This clonotype has just a few counts.

The TCR comes from a human donor with aplastic anemia. The sequenced sample consisted of sorted CD4+, CD8+, or CD8+CD57+ T cells (not recorded which) from PBMCs. The chain recombines TRBV2 with TRBJ1-5, with 10 nucleotides matching TRBD1. CDR3 loop: CASRDRGNQPQHF. The CDR3 DNA follows: TGTGCCAGCAGGGACAGGGGGAATCAGCCCCAGCATTTT.